This T cell receptor (gamma chain) is from a study of gamma delta lymphoproliferative disorders and STAT genes. Study context: For the delta chain, EuroClonality-NGS standard procedure was applied.

This CDR3 is built from 14 residues. CDR1 and CDR2 from the germline V gene are EGSNGY and YDSYNSKV. With 3 bases clipped from V and 6 bases from J, the junction kept 7 bases outside the gene matches. Sequencing used genomic DNA taken from PBMCs of patients and controls. By frequency in the sample, this clone is large (0.1 to 1%). Antigen unknown. Whole-study findings and limits: Gamma repertoires grouped patients separately from controls; delta repertoires showed no separation.

TCRdb re-called the multiplex PCR reads using CATT. Of some 570 gamma-chain clones listed, approximately 24% are singletons. The TCR was taken from a human donor in good health. The source material was blood. The V call is TRGV2, the J call TRGJP2. The J gene comes from matching the DNA to germline here; TCRdb lacks it. CDR3 residues: CATWDSSRDWIKTF. CDR3 nucleotides: TGTGCCACCTGGGACAGCTCTCGTGATTGGATCAAGACGTTT.